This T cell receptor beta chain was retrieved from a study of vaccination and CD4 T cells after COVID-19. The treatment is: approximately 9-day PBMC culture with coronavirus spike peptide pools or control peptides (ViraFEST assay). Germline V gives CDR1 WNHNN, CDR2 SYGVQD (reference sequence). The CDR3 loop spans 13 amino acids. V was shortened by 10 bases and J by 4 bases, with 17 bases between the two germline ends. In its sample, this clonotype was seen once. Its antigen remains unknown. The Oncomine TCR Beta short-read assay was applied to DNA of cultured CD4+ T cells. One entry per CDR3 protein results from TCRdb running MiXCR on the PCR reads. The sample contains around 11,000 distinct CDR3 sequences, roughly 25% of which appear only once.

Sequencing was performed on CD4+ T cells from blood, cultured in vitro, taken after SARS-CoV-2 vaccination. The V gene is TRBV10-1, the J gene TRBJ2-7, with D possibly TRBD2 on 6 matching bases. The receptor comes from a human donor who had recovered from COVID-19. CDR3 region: CAKPGGWEYEQYF. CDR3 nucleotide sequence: TGCGCCAAACCTGGGGGGTGGGAATACGAGCAGTACTTC.